This T cell receptor beta chain is from a study of cytomegalovirus exposure and HLA in healthy donors. Study results and caveats: In vitro work confirmed that three CMV-associated chains recognize CMV antigens. Cytomegalovirus association was listed for 150 or so TCR beta chains.

The germline V gene has CDR1 LNHDA and CDR2 SQIVND (reference sequence). CDR3 length: 13 residues. The V end was cut by 9 bases, the J end by 4 bases, with 15 bases between. A word on this clone: Its antigen is currently unknown.

The PCR ran on 60 Vbeta and 13 Jbeta primers. Profiled with immunoSEQ multiplex PCR; TCRdb holds only in-frame clones, not every one. This sample yields around 170,000 clones, of which 75% to 85% are seen a single time; about 1.5% belongs to the top ten. The chain joins TRBV19 to TRBJ2-5; weak D call: TRBD1 (6 bases). Specimen: PBMCs. The sequence came from a man aged 18 to 29 in good health and CMV-seronegative. The chain's CDR3 is CASAVRGVETQYF. The CDR3 bases are TGTGCCAGCGCCGTCAGGGGTGTAGAGACCCAGTACTTC.